This T cell receptor beta chain was documented in a study of T-cell reconstitution after alpha-beta-depleted transplantation in children (dated by TCRdb to about 2016). At the level of the whole study: The study quantitatively tracked T-cell immune reconstitution after TCRalphabeta/CD19-depleted allogeneic hematopoietic cell transplantation in children using TCR repertoire profiling. The investigation overall reported the following: In some patients, the high TCRbeta diversity seen at day 60 was put down to recipient T cells and intrathymic progenitors that had survived conditioning. Hyperexpanded clone frequencies declined over subsequent months; after one year, T-cell counts and TCRbeta diversity were mostly attributed to newly produced T cells. About two months after transplant, the apparently early recovery of alphabetaT-cell counts reportedly depended on just several hundred clones that had expanded rapidly and came from non-depleted graft cells.

The treatment or condition label corresponds to: allogeneic hematopoietic cell transplantation with graft depleted of TCRalphabeta T cells and CD19 B cells. Transplant recipients were children who received TCRalphabeta/CD19-depleted allogeneic hematopoietic cell grafts. The library was obtained by PCR. The data were produced on an Illumina HiSeq 2500. TCR libraries were prepared with molecular barcoding, using unique molecular identifiers to normalize TCRbeta repertoire quantification. TCRdb reanalyzed the raw reads on its own, using fastp at Q25 for trimming and MiXCR for clone calling, and kept in-frame beta chains. Merged by CDR3 protein, the rows form single entries marked with the most common genes and DNA. The sample table shows 300,000 to 400,000 distinct CDR3 sequences, and about a quarter are seen once. In total, the top ten clones hold 10% to 11% of the sample. On this clonotype itself: What antigen it recognizes has not been identified. Base qualities were left out, and no much larger clone turns up one base away.

Clipping removes 2 bases from V and 0 bases from J, with 3 as the unmatched junction base count. The CDR3 sequence holds 15 residues, the cysteine and phenylalanine included. The only DNA kept is the CDR3, 45 bases in frame from the first base. CDR1 MGHRA and CDR2 YSYEKL were looked up in the germline V gene. In this chain, TRBV4-1 is recombined with TRBJ2-5, and TRBD2 aligns with 7 junction nucleotides. Source: PBMCs, mostly from graft donor cells, taken 180 days after TCRalphabeta/CD19-depleted stem cell transplant. The source of this sequence is a male patient between 10 and 17 years old who had a stem cell transplant for acute lymphoblastic leukemia, so the T cells may come from the graft donor. CDR3 sequence: CASSQSGTNQETQYF. The nucleotide sequence reads TGCGCCAGCAGCCAAAGCGGGACCAACCAAGAGACCCAGTACTTC.